This T cell receptor (beta chain) was identified in a study of human T cells and chemical hapten exposure. TCRdb re-called the RACE reads with MiXCR, one entry per CDR3 protein. The sample lists roughly 100,000 distinct CDR3 sequences, 9.3% occurring once. In germline, CDR1 is MNHEY, CDR2 SMNVEV (reference sequence). V was shortened by 10 bases and J by 4 bases, with 16 bases between the two germline ends. CDR3 length equals 14 residues. There are a few counts of this clonotype. The time point here: patch test 2, 6 weeks after DPC sensitization. Treatment reported: therapeutic diphenylcyclopropenone sensitization with weekly scalp DPC. Drawing of blood took place ahead of applying each patch test.

The sample in question was whole blood, obtained in connection with sensitization to the hapten diphenylcyclopropenone (DPC). V gene TRBV27 combines with J gene TRBJ2-2; either TRBD1 or TRBD2 may fit D (5 bases each). This sequence originates from a woman between 40 and 50 years old with alopecia areata. Some clones in this sample may be carry-over from other donors' samples. The CDR3 here is CATLGELGTGELFF. The DNA for the CDR3 is TGTGCCACCCTGGGGGAGTTGGGCACCGGGGAGCTGTTTTTT.